A selection of T cell receptor beta chains follows, all from one sample in a study of vaccination effects on CD4 cells after COVID-19. Measured with immunoSEQ multiplex PCR; TCRdb has only the in-frame clones, and not every one. Here the sample spans some 15,000 clones, 60% to 85% being singletons. Their specific antigens are unknown. The specimen comprised CD4+ T cells from PBMCs cultured with SARS-CoV-2 spike peptides, sampled after COVID-19 vaccination. The receptors here all came from a human donor who had a prior SARS-CoV-2 infection. The CDR3 runs from the conserved cysteine through the conserved F or W. Fields, in order: V gene, J gene, CDR3 length, D gene, clone size, CDR3 protein, CDR3 DNA. D genes are given only for firm matches. The size entry is marked missing in some rows and otherwise reads once, few, many or a size class.

V: TRBV5-6; J: TRBJ2-1; length: 13; D: NA; size: NA; CDR3: CASSLGLLAEQFF; DNA: TGTGCCAGCAGCTTGGGACTATTAGCTGAGCAGTTCTTC
V: TRBV7-2; J: TRBJ1-3; length: 15; D: NA; size: NA; CDR3: CASSFYPPRGNTIYF; DNA: TGTGCCAGCAGCTTTTACCCACCCAGGGGAAACACCATATATTTT
V: TRBV7-2; J: TRBJ2-1; length: 18; D: TRBD2; size: NA; CDR3: CASSLEGQRELSYNEQFF; DNA: TGTGCCAGCAGCTTAGAGGGTCAGCGGGAGTTGTCCTACAATGAGCAGTTCTTC
V: TRBV5-4; J: TRBJ2-2; length: 15; D: TRBD1; size: NA; CDR3: CASSLGGQETGELFF; DNA: TGTGCCAGCAGCTTGGGCGGACAGGAAACCGGGGAGCTGTTTTTT
V: TRBV19; J: TRBJ1-2; length: 15; D: TRBD1; size: once; CDR3: CASSIRTGGDYGYTF; DNA: TGTGCCAGTAGTATCAGGACAGGGGGTGACTATGGCTACACCTTC
V: TRBV19; J: TRBJ2-1; length: 17; D: TRBD2; size: NA; CDR3: CASSSPRTSGFYNEQFF; DNA: TGTGCCAGTAGTAGCCCTCGGACTAGCGGGTTTTACAATGAGCAGTTCTTC
V: TRBV19; J: TRBJ2-6; length: 15; D: NA; size: NA; CDR3: CASSAQGSGANVLTF; DNA: TGTGCCAGTAGTGCACAGGGCTCTGGGGCCAACGTCCTGACTTTC
V: TRBV4-2; J: TRBJ2-1; length: 15; D: NA; size: few; CDR3: CASSQEIGGGSEQFF; DNA: TGTGCCAGCAGCCAAGAAATCGGGGGCGGGAGTGAGCAGTTCTTC
V: TRBV19; J: TRBJ2-5; length: 14; D: TRBD2; size: NA; CDR3: CASSIGGGAETQYF; DNA: TGTGCCAGTAGTATCGGCGGGGGTGCGGAGACCCAGTACTTC
V: TRBV11-1; J: TRBJ2-3; length: 16; D: NA; size: NA; CDR3: CASSSLGRGFTDTQYF; DNA: TGTGCCAGCAGCTCCCTCGGACGGGGGTTCACAGATACGCAGTATTTT
V: TRBV11-2; J: TRBJ1-2; length: 16; D: TRBD1; size: large; CDR3: CASSLRGSGTGNGYTF; DNA: TGTGCCAGCAGCTTGAGAGGGTCCGGGACAGGGAACGGCTACACCTTC
V: TRBV19; J: TRBJ1-5; length: 14; D: NA; size: NA; CDR3: CASRLWGSNQPQHF; DNA: TGTGCCAGTCGCCTTTGGGGTAGCAATCAGCCCCAGCATTTT
V: TRBV19; J: TRBJ1-1; length: 15; D: NA; size: NA; CDR3: CASSEDRDMNTEAFF; DNA: TGTGCCAGTAGTGAAGACAGAGACATGAACACTGAAGCTTTCTTT
V: TRBV6-5; J: TRBJ2-5; length: 13; D: NA; size: NA; CDR3: CASSKLGTETQYF; DNA: TGTGCCAGCAGCAAGCTGGGTACGGAGACCCAGTACTTC
V: TRBV6-5; J: TRBJ2-5; length: 15; D: NA; size: NA; CDR3: CASRRDGRNQETQYF; DNA: TGTGCCAGCAGGCGGGACGGCCGTAACCAAGAGACCCAGTACTTC
V: TRBV28; J: TRBJ2-1; length: 15; D: TRBD2; size: NA; CDR3: CASRGASGSENEQFF; DNA: TGTGCCAGCAGGGGGGCTAGCGGGAGTGAGAATGAGCAGTTCTTC
V: TRBV2; J: TRBJ2-1; length: 15; D: NA; size: NA; CDR3: CASRGGYSSYNEQFF; DNA: TGTGCCAGCCGAGGAGGTTATAGCTCCTACAATGAGCAGTTCTTC
V: TRBV28; J: TRBJ2-7; length: 15; D: TRBD2; size: NA; CDR3: CASSFFGGGPREQYF; DNA: TGTGCCAGCAGTTTCTTTGGGGGAGGGCCCCGCGAGCAGTACTTC
V: TRBV24-1; J: TRBJ2-2; length: 15; D: NA; size: NA; CDR3: CATSSYQGDTGELFF; DNA: TGTGCCACCAGTTCGTATCAGGGAGACACCGGGGAGCTGTTTTTT
V: TRBV7-8; J: TRBJ2-2; length: 14; D: NA; size: NA; CDR3: CASSLLVGAGELFF; DNA: TGTGCCAGCAGCTTGCTAGTGGGGGCCGGGGAGCTGTTTTTT
V: TRBV5-1; J: TRBJ2-2; length: 15; D: TRBD1; size: once; CDR3: CASSSGDRGYGELFF; DNA: TGCGCCAGCAGCTCCGGGGACAGGGGTTACGGGGAGCTGTTTTTT
V: TRBV27; J: TRBJ1-6; length: 14; D: TRBD1; size: NA; CDR3: CATRSDRDNSPLHF; DNA: TGTGCCACCAGGTCGGACAGGGACAATTCACCCCTCCACTTT
V: TRBV14; J: TRBJ1-2; length: 13; D: NA; size: NA; CDR3: CASSQGESVGYTF; DNA: TGTGCCAGCAGCCAAGGGGAGAGTGTTGGCTACACCTTC
V: TRBV6-5; J: TRBJ1-4; length: 14; D: NA; size: NA; CDR3: CASRYGSSNEKLFF; DNA: TGTGCCAGCAGATACGGGTCATCAAATGAAAAACTGTTTTTT
V: TRBV30; J: TRBJ2-7; length: 13; D: NA; size: NA; CDR3: CAWRVQGRHEQYF; DNA: TGTGCCTGGAGAGTGCAGGGTCGCCACGAGCAGTACTTC
V: TRBV9; J: TRBJ1-2; length: 14; D: NA; size: NA; CDR3: CASSVSPLTYGYTF; DNA: TGTGCCAGCAGCGTATCCCCCTTGACCTATGGCTACACCTTC
V: TRBV19; J: TRBJ2-2; length: 16; D: NA; size: few; CDR3: CASSPQPGANTGELFF; DNA: TGTGCCAGTAGTCCTCAACCGGGGGCCAACACCGGGGAGCTGTTTTTT
V: TRBV10-3; J: TRBJ2-7; length: 15; D: TRBD2; size: NA; CDR3: CAISPGSGRDYEQYF; DNA: TGTGCCATCAGCCCCGGAAGCGGGAGGGACTACGAGCAGTACTTC
V: TRBV7-9; J: TRBJ2-7; length: 19; D: NA; size: NA; CDR3: CASSLDRLIVGSPFYEQYF; DNA: TGTGCCAGCAGCTTAGATCGGCTTATTGTGGGGTCGCCCTTCTACGAGCAGTACTTC
V: TRBV6-5; J: TRBJ1-6; length: 14; D: NA; size: NA; CDR3: CASRPGRNNSPLHF; DNA: TGTGCCAGCAGACCGGGACGGAATAATTCACCCCTCCACTTT
V: TRBV7-9; J: TRBJ1-6; length: 14; D: TRBD1; size: NA; CDR3: CASSRGTVGSPLHF; DNA: TGTGCCAGCAGCAGGGGGACAGTTGGTTCACCCCTCCACTTT
V: TRBV15; J: TRBJ1-1; length: 14; D: NA; size: NA; CDR3: CATSRQGTPTEAFF; DNA: TGTGCCACCAGCAGACAGGGTACCCCCACTGAAGCTTTCTTT
V: TRBV29-1; J: TRBJ2-1; length: 13; D: TRBD2; size: NA; CDR3: CSARLAGYNEQFF; DNA: TGCAGCGCCCGACTAGCGGGATACAATGAGCAGTTCTTC
V: TRBV6-6; J: TRBJ1-2; length: 15; D: TRBD1; size: NA; CDR3: CASRTWTGANYGYTF; DNA: TGTGCCAGCAGGACTTGGACAGGGGCTAACTATGGCTACACCTTC
V: TRBV7-6; J: TRBJ2-1; length: 17; D: NA; size: NA; CDR3: CASSGWGLGGSYNEQFF; DNA: TGTGCCAGCAGCGGATGGGGTTTAGGGGGTTCCTACAATGAGCAGTTCTTC
V: TRBV5-6; J: TRBJ2-1; length: 15; D: TRBD2; size: once; CDR3: CASSLRLAGGDEQFF; DNA: TGTGCCAGCAGCTTGCGGCTAGCGGGGGGCGATGAGCAGTTCTTC
V: TRBV9; J: TRBJ1-3; length: 15; D: TRBD1; size: NA; CDR3: CASSVGTGLGSTIYF; DNA: TGTGCCAGCAGCGTTGGGACAGGGTTGGGAAGCACCATATATTTT
V: TRBV9; J: TRBJ1-6; length: 13; D: NA; size: NA; CDR3: CASSVEPNSPLHF; DNA: TGTGCCAGCAGCGTAGAGCCGAATTCACCCCTCCACTTT
V: TRBV7-3; J: TRBJ2-2; length: 14; D: NA; size: few; CDR3: CASSLLGGAGELFF; DNA: TGTGCCAGCAGCTTACTTGGTGGCGCCGGGGAGCTGTTTTTT
V: TRBV4-2; J: TRBJ2-4; length: 14; D: NA; size: once; CDR3: CASSQDGGGNIQYF; DNA: TGTGCCAGCAGCCAAGATGGGGGTGGGAACATTCAGTACTTC
V: TRBV25-1; J: TRBJ1-2; length: 13; D: TRBD1; size: NA; CDR3: CASSEYGRGRPTF; DNA: TGTGCCAGCAGTGAATACGGCAGGGGGCGCCCCACCTTC
V: TRBV5-1; J: TRBJ1-2; length: 15; D: NA; size: NA; CDR3: CASSLGGVGYYGYTF; DNA: TGCGCCAGCAGCTTGGGAGGGGTTGGTTACTATGGCTACACCTTC
V: TRBV9; J: TRBJ2-7; length: 16; D: TRBD2; size: once; CDR3: CASSVGPSGWTYEQYF; DNA: TGTGCCAGCAGCGTAGGCCCTAGCGGGTGGACCTACGAGCAGTACTTC
V: TRBV5-6; J: TRBJ2-7; length: 17; D: TRBD1; size: NA; CDR3: CASSGGQGALSSYEQYF; DNA: TGTGCCAGCAGCGGGGGACAGGGGGCCTTAAGCTCCTACGAGCAGTACTTC